This is a list of T cell receptor beta chains from one sample in a study of cytomegalovirus exposure and HLA in healthy donors. The table came from immunoSEQ multiplex PCR; TCRdb's copy has only in-frame clones and leaves some out. This sample has under 150,000 clones, with 67% found just once. Sequencing was carried out using PBMCs. These TCRs come from a man between 18 and 29 years old in good health and CMV-seropositive. CDR3s include the opening cysteine and the closing phenylalanine or tryptophan. A D gene is named only where the DNA matches it firmly. Clone size, where shown, is once, few, many, or a class for clones that have expanded.

>17|TRBJ1-1|TRBV18|.|.
CASSARHVAGMNTEAFF
TGTGCCAGCTCAGCCCGTCATGTGGCGGGAATGAACACTGAAGCTTTCTTT
>16|TRBJ1-2|TRBV7-6|.|few
CASSLSSQGGSYGYTF
TGTGCCAGCAGCTTGAGCTCACAGGGTGGGAGCTATGGCTACACCTTC
>16|TRBJ2-5|TRBV11-3|TRBD1|.
CASSSSTGTGGETQYF
TGTGCCAGCAGCTCGTCCACCGGGACAGGGGGAGAGACCCAGTACTTC
>15|TRBJ2-3|TRBV5-4|.|.
CASSLVGGSTDTQYF
TGTGCCAGCAGCCTGGTCGGGGGTAGCACAGATACGCAGTATTTT
>17|TRBJ1-2|TRBV28|.|.
CASSVPRIIGGNYGYTF
TGTGCCAGCAGTGTACCGCGGATAATTGGGGGGAACTATGGCTACACCTTC
>15|TRBJ1-5|TRBV6-1|.|.
CASSFQDRTNQPQHF
TGTGCCAGCAGTTTCCAGGACAGAACCAATCAGCCCCAGCATTTT
>11|TRBJ2-7|TRBV5-1|.|.
CASSLLGEQYF
TGCGCCAGCAGCTTACTCGGCGAGCAGTACTTC
>14|TRBJ1-5|TRBV28|TRBD1|.
CASSFSRGNQPQHF
TGTGCCAGCAGTTTCAGCAGGGGGAATCAGCCCCAGCATTTT
>13|TRBJ2-1|TRBV2|.|.
CASREDSYNEQFF
TGTGCCAGCAGGGAAGACAGCTACAATGAGCAGTTCTTC
>11|TRBJ2-1|TRBV29-1|TRBD2|few
CSLEAGGKQFF
TGCAGCCTTGAGGCGGGGGGGAAGCAGTTCTTC
>18|TRBJ2-3|TRBV5-1|.|few
CASSPQGGTLSSTDTQYF
TGCGCCAGCAGTCCGCAGGGAGGTACCCTATCTAGCACAGATACGCAGTATTTT
>15|TRBJ2-3|TRBV12-1|.|.
CASSLGGGCTDTQYF
TGTGCCAGCAGCTTAGGTGGAGGATGCACAGATACGCAGTATTTT
>14|TRBJ2-5|TRBV6-6|.|few
CASSYSAEQETQYF
TGTGCCAGCAGTTACTCCGCGGAACAAGAGACCCAGTACTTC
>16|TRBJ1-5|TRBV12-5|.|once
CASGLARGTHNQPQHF
TGTGCTAGTGGTTTGGCGAGGGGGACACATAATCAGCCCCAGCATTTT
>15|TRBJ2-2|TRBV25-1|.|few
CASRRGTVLTGELFF
TGTGCCAGCAGGCGCGGGACAGTATTAACCGGGGAGCTGTTTTTT
>19|TRBJ2-2|TRBV4-2|TRBD2|few
CASSSTSTSGGVGTGELFF
TGTGCCAGCAGCTCAACCTCGACTAGCGGGGGGGTTGGCACCGGGGAGCTGTTTTTT
>14|TRBJ1-2|TRBV6-5|.|few
CASSPSDRVYGYTF
TGTGCCAGCAGCCCGAGTGACAGAGTTTATGGCTACACCTTC
>16|TRBJ1-2|TRBV5-1|.|.
CASSLVQVGHNYGYTF
TGCGCCAGCAGCTTGGTACAGGTCGGCCATAACTATGGCTACACCTTC
>19|TRBJ1-5|TRBV4-1|TRBD1|.
CASSQDLGRGPYSNQPQHF
TGCGCCAGCAGCCAAGATTTGGGCAGGGGGCCATATAGCAATCAGCCCCAGCATTTT
>13|TRBJ1-3|TRBV28|TRBD1|.
CASRTGSGNTIYF
TGTGCCAGCAGGACAGGGTCTGGAAACACCATATATTTT
>14|TRBJ2-7|TRBV6-5|.|.
CASSYGSLSYEQYF
TGTGCCAGCAGTTATGGGAGCCTCTCCTACGAGCAGTACTTC
>13|TRBJ1-2|TRBV5-4|.|.
CASSYDGGYGYTF
TGTGCCAGCAGTTATGACGGGGGCTATGGCTACACCTTC
>14|TRBJ2-5|TRBV11-2|.|.
CASSLDPSEETQYF
TGTGCCAGCAGCTTAGATCCGTCGGAAGAGACCCAGTACTTC
>15|TRBJ2-5|TRBV7-9|TRBD2|.
CASSLSGGYQETQYF
TGTGCCAGCAGCTTAAGCGGGGGGTACCAAGAGACCCAGTACTTC
>13|TRBJ2-5|TRBV5-1|TRBD1|.
CASSRDRGETQYF
TGCGCCAGCAGCAGGGACAGAGGGGAGACCCAGTACTTC
>18|TRBJ2-3|TRBV9|TRBD2|.
CASSELGTSGGGTDTQYF
TGTGCCAGCAGCGAACTCGGGACTAGCGGGGGAGGAACAGATACGCAGTATTTT
>13|TRBJ2-2|TRBV29-1|.|.
CSVATMNTGELFF
TGCAGCGTTGCGACAATGAACACCGGGGAGCTGTTTTTT
>16|TRBJ2-3|TRBV18|TRBD2|.
CASSPLPPGGTDTQYF
TGTGCCAGCTCACCGCTCCCTCCGGGGGGGACAGATACGCAGTATTTT
>14|TRBJ2-7|TRBV11-2|TRBD1|.
CASSLTGTGVEQYF
TGTGCCAGCAGCTTAACCGGGACAGGGGTCGAGCAGTACTTC
>15|TRBJ1-6|TRBV5-4|TRBD1|few
CASSYRQGRESPLHF
TGTGCCAGCAGCTACCGACAGGGAAGGGAATCACCCCTCCACTTT
>13|TRBJ1-1|TRBV5-4|TRBD1|.
CASSFDRGQEAFF
TGTGCCAGCAGCTTCGACAGGGGGCAGGAAGCTTTCTTT
>14|TRBJ1-1|TRBV15|TRBD1|once
CATSRKRDRGEAFF
TGTGCCACCAGCAGAAAAAGGGACAGGGGTGAAGCTTTCTTT
>16|TRBJ2-1|TRBV19|TRBD1|.
CASSSLVGGAAEEQFF
TGTGCCAGTAGTAGTTTGGTAGGGGGCGCCGCGGAAGAGCAGTTCTTC
>14|TRBJ1-2|TRBV5-1|.|once
CASSLGGQNYGYTF
TGCGCCAGCAGCTTGGGAGGACAGAACTATGGCTACACCTTC
>17|TRBJ1-2|TRBV5-8|TRBD1|.
CASSLLRSQGFNYGYTF
TGTGCCAGCAGCTTATTGCGATCACAGGGGTTCAACTATGGCTACACCTTC